Sequencing of this T cell receptor (beta chain) was carried out in a study of regulatory T cells in long-lasting Graves disease. Overall study findings and caveats: Having few samples may have compromised the accuracy. TCR diversity was lower in persistent Graves' patients than in newly diagnosed ones.

With regard to this clonotype: Its antigen is as yet unknown.

The CDR3 has 15 residues. J was trimmed by 4 bases and V by 3 bases; bases with no gene match: 9. The V gene's germline CDR1 is SGHRS and CDR2 YFSETQ. Time point meaning: persistent/refractory GD, antithyroid drugs over 5 years with positive TRAb. Extracted RNA from PBMCs served as the source of the TCR library. Arm-PCR of CDR3 regions and iRepertoire HTBI primers were the basis on which TCR beta libraries were built. MiXCR, run by TCRdb on the multiplex PCR reads, gives a single entry per CDR3 protein. The profile shows around 340,000 distinct CDR3 sequences, around a fifth of them singletons. The source is a female donor with Graves disease. The chain is built from TRBV5-1 and TRBJ2-7, with TRBD2 matching over 8 bases. The sample was peripheral blood mononuclear cells (PBMCs), taken when the disease was refractory, from a patient treated with antithyroid drugs. CDR3 amino acids: CASSSSLAGLYEQYF. As DNA, the CDR3 is TGCGCCAGCAGCTCGAGCCTAGCGGGTCTATACGAGCAGTACTTC. Combining the CDR3 with reference TRBV5-1 and TRBJ2-7 gives the whole variable domain KAGVTQTPRYLIKTRGQQVTLSCSPISGHRSVSWYQQTPGQGLQFLFEYFSETQRNKGNFPGRFSGRQFSNSRSEMNVSTLELGDSALYLCASSSSLAGLYEQYFGPGTRLTVT.